What follows are 22 T cell receptor beta chains derived from one specimen sequenced in a study of T-cell reconstitution after alpha-beta-depleted transplantation in children. Preparation of the TCRbeta library involved a method that used unique molecular identifiers. TCRdb used MiXCR to reprocess the PCR reads, holding one entry per CDR3 protein. The sample lists some 200,000 distinct CDR3 sequences, about 8.7% occurring once. The starting material was PBMCs, mostly from graft donor cells, obtained 360 days after TCRalphabeta/CD19-depleted stem cell transplant. The receptors originated from a male patient aged 2-15 years who had a stem cell transplant for acute myeloid leukemia, so the T cells may come from the graft donor.

The table lists this clonotype with many counts. The genes are TRBV4-3 and TRBJ2-7; perhaps TRBD1 as D (5 bases). Germline V gene sequence: CDR1 LGHNA, CDR2 YSLEER. The CDR3 is 15 amino acids. V was pared by 0 bases and J by 4 bases, with 13 bases between. The CDR3 DNA reads TGCGCCAGCAGCCAAGAGGACAACCGATGGTACGAGCAGTACTTC. Translated, it gives CASSQEDNRWYEQYF.

This clonotype was observed a few times. The J gene is TRBJ2-5, the V gene TRBV11-1; weak D call: TRBD1 (6 bases). The CDR3 loop spans 19 amino acids. From germline, CDR1 is SGHAT and CDR2 FQDESV (reference sequence). V lost 3 bases and J lost 1, with 24 bases in between. The CDR3 protein is CASSFPDPPGRDIQETQYF. As DNA, the CDR3 is TGTGCCAGCAGCTTCCCTGATCCTCCGGGCCGGGACATCCAAGAGACCCAGTACTTC.

This clonotype was counted many times. The chain recombines TRBV7-9 with TRBJ1-2; 10 nucleotides match TRBD1. Germline loops: CDR1 SEHNR, CDR2 FQNEAQ (reference sequence). V dropped 6 bases and J dropped 8; count of bases not matched to a gene: 3. The CDR3 has 12 residues. In DNA, the CDR3 is TGTGCCAGCAGAGGGGACAGGGGCGGCTACACCTTC. The encoded protein is CASRGDRGGYTF.

This clonotype was seen repeatedly, ten times or more. The rearrangement links TRBV20-1 to TRBJ1-1, with D hard to call. CDR1 is DFQATT and CDR2 is SNEGSKA in the germline V gene (reference sequence). This CDR3 has 16 residues. Trimming took off 0 bases at V and 1 base at J, with 15 bases between the two ends. The CDR3: CSARDPGREPNTEAFF. In DNA form, the CDR3 reads TGCAGTGCTAGAGATCCGGGGAGGGAACCGAACACTGAAGCTTTCTTT.

This clonotype was observed a handful of times. The chain joins TRBV7-2 to TRBJ2-3, with 8 nucleotides matching TRBD2. CDR3 length: 16 residues. Germline V gene sequence: CDR1 SGHTA, CDR2 FQGNSA. Trimming removed 1 base from V and 0 bases from J; junction bases left unmatched: 3. The CDR3 DNA sequence: TGTGCCAGCAGCTTAGGTAGCGGGATAAGCACAGATACGCAGTATTTT. Translated: CASSLGSGISTDTQYF. The complete variable domain, with remaining parts taken from reference TRBV7-2 and TRBJ2-3, reads GAGVSQSPSNKVTEKGKDVELRCDPISGHTALYWYRQSLGQGLEFLIYFQGNSAPDKSGLPSDRFSAERTGGSVSTLTIQRTQQEDSAVYLCASSLGSGISTDTQYFGPGTRLTVL.

This chain joins TRBV5-1 and TRBJ1-1; 8 nucleotides match TRBD1. The germline V gene encodes CDR1 SGHRS and CDR2 YFSETQ. This CDR3 spans 15 amino acids. V lost 4 bases and J lost 1; bases outside the gene matches: 6. This CDR3 reads CASSLGQGRNTEAFF. The CDR3 bases are TGCGCCAGCAGCCTCGGACAGGGAAGGAACACTGAAGCTTTCTTT.

In this sample, this clonotype turned up many times. The V and J genes are TRBV7-9 and TRBJ1-3, with 7 bases fitting TRBD1. There are 15 residues in the CDR3. V was clipped by 4 bases and J by 4 bases; unmatched bases: 7. Germline CDR1 is SEHNR and CDR2 is FQNEAQ (reference sequence). CDR3 sequence: CASSSRQGLGNTIYF. The CDR3 DNA is TGTGCCAGCAGCTCCAGACAGGGTCTAGGAAACACCATATATTTT.

This clonotype has more than one count but fewer than ten. The chain joins TRBV7-8 to TRBJ1-6; 7 bases are a match to TRBD1. The CDR3 has 16 residues. J was trimmed by 10 bases and V by 0 bases; bases with no gene match: 9. Germline CDR1 SGHVS, CDR2 FQNEAQ. The CDR3 sequence is CASSLARRQGDSPLHF. As DNA, the CDR3 is TGTGCCAGCAGCTTAGCACGGCGGCAGGGGGACTCACCCCTCCACTTT.

This clonotype has a count of ten or more. CDR3 sequence: CSAIGTRGLWQFF. The DNA of the CDR3 is TGCAGTGCTATAGGTACTAGAGGTCTCTGGCAGTTCTTC. The gene calls are TRBV20-1 and TRBJ2-1; weak D call: TRBD2 (5 bases). Germline loops: CDR1 DFQATT, CDR2 SNEGSKA (reference sequence). The CDR3 runs 13 residues. V was shortened by 4 bases and J by 12 bases, with 19 bases between the two germline ends.

This clonotype was counted many times. V is TRBV12-3 or TRBV12-4 and J is TRBJ2-5, with TRBD2 identical over 8 bases. After removal of 2 bases from V and 5 bases from J, the junction contained 13 bases not matched to a gene. The CDR3 runs to 17 residues. The chain's CDR3 is CASSLSLSLLAGETQYF. CDR3 DNA: TGTGCCAGCAGTTTAAGTCTTAGTTTGCTAGCGGGTGAGACCCAGTACTTC.

This clonotype occurred many times. This chain joins TRBV20-1 and TRBJ2-2; 11 nucleotides agree with TRBD2. Germline assignment: CDR1 DFQATT and CDR2 SNEGSKA (reference sequence). This CDR3 has 16 residues. Trimming cost V 0 bases and J 7 bases; bases outside gene matches: 7. This chain's CDR3 is CSARDFSSGGNGELFF. CDR3 coding DNA: TGCAGTGCTAGAGATTTCTCTAGCGGGGGGAACGGGGAGCTGTTTTTT.

This clonotype turned up a few times. The chain combines TRBV7-2 with TRBJ2-1; 8 nucleotides agree with TRBD2. Germline V gives CDR1 SGHTA, CDR2 FQGNSA. Trimming cost V 5 bases and J 5 bases; bases outside gene matches: 20. The CDR3 sequence is 19 residues long. The CDR3 DNA is TGTGCCAGCAGCAACCGACGCTTAAGAAGCGGGAGTTTGAACAATGAGCAGTTCTTC. The encoded protein is CASSNRRLRSGSLNNEQFF. Together with reference TRBV7-2 and TRBJ2-1, the CDR3 gives the full variable domain: GAGVSQSPSNKVTEKGKDVELRCDPISGHTALYWYRQSLGQGLEFLIYFQGNSAPDKSGLPSDRFSAERTGGSVSTLTIQRTQQEDSAVYLCASSNRRLRSGSLNNEQFFGPGTRLTVL.

J is TRBJ2-7 and V is TRBV20-1, with TRBD2 identical over 9 bases. Germline trimming cut 0 bases from V and 1 base from J; bases unmatched to any gene: 7. CDR1 and CDR2 (germline): DFQATT, SNEGSKA (reference sequence). CDR3 length: 16 amino acids. CDR3 sequence (DNA): TGCAGTGCTAGAGATTTGGCTAGCGGGGTGTCCTACGAGCAGTACTTC. This codes for CSARDLASGVSYEQYF.

This clonotype came up many times. V and J are TRBV6-1 and TRBJ1-1, with TRBD1 identical over 7 bases. V shed 7 bases, J shed 0 bases, and the junction held 8 bases outside the gene matches. CDR3 length: 15 amino acids. CDR1 is MNHNS and CDR2 is SASEGT in the germline V gene. CDR3 in DNA: TGTGCCAGCATCTCGACAGGGACTATGAACACTGAAGCTTTCTTT. Translating it yields CASISTGTMNTEAFF.

The J gene is TRBJ2-5, the V gene TRBV5-1; tentatively, D is TRBD1 or TRBD2 (5 bases each). Germline-derived CDR1 and CDR2 are SGHRS and YFSETQ. The CDR3 loop spans 12 amino acids. V lost 7 bases, J lost 2 bases, and 9 bases lay in between. In DNA form, the CDR3 reads TGCGCCAGCGTGGGACCGCAAGAGACCCAGTACTTC. This encodes CASVGPQETQYF.

This clonotype has only one observation. The rearrangement links TRBV5-1 to TRBJ2-3; 11 bases agree with TRBD2. The CDR3 spans 17 residues. V lost 4 bases to trimming and J lost 5 bases; unmatched junction nucleotides: 12. Germline V gene data show CDR1 as SGHRS and CDR2 as YFSETQ. CDR3 sequence (DNA): TGCGCCAGCAGCCGTGCTCGAACTAGCGGGGGCAAAGATACGCAGTATTTT. This sequence encodes CASSRARTSGGKDTQYF. Full variable domain (rest looked up from reference TRBV5-1 and TRBJ2-3): KAGVTQTPRYLIKTRGQQVTLSCSPISGHRSVSWYQQTPGQGLQFLFEYFSETQRNKGNFPGRFSGRQFSNSRSEMNVSTLELGDSALYLCASSRARTSGGKDTQYFGPGTRLTVL.

The rearrangement uses TRBV10-3 and TRBJ2-6; D gene unclear. Trimming stripped 10 bases from V and 4 bases from J, with 20 bases between. The CDR3 has 16 amino acids. In germline, CDR1 is ENHRY, CDR2 SYGVKD. Written as DNA, the CDR3 is TGTGCCACACTAATGGGCCAAGGGCTCGGGGCCAACGTCCTGACTTTC. It specifies CATLMGQGLGANVLTF.

This clonotype was seen a few times. The chain uses TRBV11-1 and TRBJ1-5, with D unresolved. The CDR3 length is 20 residues. Germline-derived CDR1 and CDR2 are SGHAT and FQDESV (reference sequence). Trimming left V 5 bases short and J 1 base short, with 27 bases between. This chain's CDR3 is CASSADAQVRNSRSNQPQHF. The CDR3 DNA sequence: TGTGCCAGCAGCGCGGACGCCCAAGTCCGTAATAGTCGAAGCAATCAGCCCCAGCATTTT.

Ten or more counts support this clonotype. The CDR3 DNA is TGTGCCAGCAGACTAGCGGGAGGACGCGAGCAGTACTTC. It encodes CASRLAGGREQYF. The chain combines TRBV12-3 or TRBV12-4 with TRBJ2-7; TRBD2 matches 12 bases. V lost 6 bases to trimming and J lost 6 bases; unmatched junction nucleotides: 3. There are 13 residues in the CDR3.

At least ten counts were recorded for this clonotype. This chain links TRBV7-8 with TRBJ2-1, with D unclear. The CDR3 consists of 12 residues. Germline CDR1 reads SGHVS; CDR2 reads FQNEAQ. Deletions cut 10 bases from V and 6 bases from J, with 13 bases between. DNA of the CDR3: TGTGCCACACGAAGCACGACCAATGAGCAGTTCTTC. Translation gives CATRSTTNEQFF.

This clonotype came up many times. The chain carries TRBV29-1 and TRBJ1-5, with D perhaps matching TRBD1 (5 bases). Trimming cost V 4 bases and J 2 bases, with 9 bases left between them. Germline V gene lookup returns CDR1 SQVTM and CDR2 ANQGSEA. CDR3 length: 13 amino acids. CDR3 in amino acids: CSVGPGGNQPQHF. The CDR3 nucleotides are TGCAGCGTTGGACCGGGGGGCAATCAGCCCCAGCATTTT.

This clonotype has only a few counts. CDR3 sequence reads: CASLLGGTQETQYF. The CDR3, as DNA: TGTGCCAGCCTCCTGGGGGGGACCCAAGAGACCCAGTACTTC. The gene calls are TRBV12-3 or TRBV12-4 and TRBJ2-5, with TRBD2 matching 7 bases. This CDR3 comprises 14 residues. The V gene end was trimmed by 8 bases and the J gene end by 1 base; junction bases not matched to a gene: 7.